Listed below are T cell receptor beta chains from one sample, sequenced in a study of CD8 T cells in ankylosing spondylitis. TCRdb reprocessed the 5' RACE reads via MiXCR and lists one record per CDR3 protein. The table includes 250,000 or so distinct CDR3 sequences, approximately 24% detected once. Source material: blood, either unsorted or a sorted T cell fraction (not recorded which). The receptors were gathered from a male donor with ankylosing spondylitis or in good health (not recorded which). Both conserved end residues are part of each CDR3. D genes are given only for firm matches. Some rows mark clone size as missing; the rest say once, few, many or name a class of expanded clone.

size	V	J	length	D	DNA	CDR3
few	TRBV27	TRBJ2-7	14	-	TGTGCCAGCAGTTGGCAGGGCAACTCCTACGAGCAGTACTTC	CASSWQGNSYEQYF
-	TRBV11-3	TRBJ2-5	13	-	TGTGCCAGCAGCTTAGAACCCCAGGAGACCCAGTACTTC	CASSLEPQETQYF
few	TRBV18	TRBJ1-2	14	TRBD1	TGTGCCAGCTCACCCGGGGACAGTAACTATGGCTACACCTTC	CASSPGDSNYGYTF
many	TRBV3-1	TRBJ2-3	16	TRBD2	TGTGCCAGCAGCCAAGAAGGCGCGGGGGGGCGGGATACGCAGTATTTT	CASSQEGAGGRDTQYF
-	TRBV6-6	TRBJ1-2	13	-	TGTGCCAGCAGTCCGGACCGAACGGGGGGCTACACCTTC	CASSPDRTGGYTF
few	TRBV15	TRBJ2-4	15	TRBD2	TGTGCCACCAGCAGAGTCGGACTAGGTGAAAACATTCAGTACTTC	CATSRVGLGENIQYF
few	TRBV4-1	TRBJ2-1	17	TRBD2	TGCGCCAGCAGCCAGGGGACTAGCGGTCCATCCTACAATGAGCAGTTCTTC	CASSQGTSGPSYNEQFF
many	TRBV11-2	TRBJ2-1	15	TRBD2	TGTGCCAGCAGCTTAGATCTGCGGGGGGCTTTCGAGCAGTTCTTC	CASSLDLRGAFEQFF
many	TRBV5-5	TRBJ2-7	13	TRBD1	TGTGCCAAGGGACAGATTACCCCCTACGAGCAGTACTTC	CAKGQITPYEQYF
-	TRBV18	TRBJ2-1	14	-	TGTGCCAGCTCACCGAGACAGGAGCGCCATGAGCAGTTCTTC	CASSPRQERHEQFF
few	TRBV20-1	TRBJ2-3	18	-	TGCAGTGCTAGCTCTCCCCTAATGAGCGGGTATTACACAGATACGCAGTATTTT	CSASSPLMSGYYTDTQYF
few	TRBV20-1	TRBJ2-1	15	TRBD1	TGCAGTGCTAGAGATCGAAGGGGGCGCTACAATGAGCAGTTCTTC	CSARDRRGRYNEQFF
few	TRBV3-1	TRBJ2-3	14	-	TGTGCCAGCAGCCAAGCCAGGGGACCAGATACGCAGTATTTT	CASSQARGPDTQYF
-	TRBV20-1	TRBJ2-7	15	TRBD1	TGCAGTGCTAGAGCCCCGGGACAGGGGACCTACGAGCAGTACTTC	CSARAPGQGTYEQYF
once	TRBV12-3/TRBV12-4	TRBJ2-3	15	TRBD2	TGTGCCAGCAGTTTGGCCAGCGGGAACACAGATACGCAGTATTTT	CASSLASGNTDTQYF
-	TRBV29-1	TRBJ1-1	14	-	TGCAGCGTGACCCAGGCCGTGGGGGACACTGAAGCTTTCTTT	CSVTQAVGDTEAFF
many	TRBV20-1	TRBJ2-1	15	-	TGCAGTGCTCCTGTCCCGGGAAGGGGAGGGGGTGAGCAGTTCTTC	CSAPVPGRGGGEQFF
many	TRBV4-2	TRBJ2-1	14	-	TGTGCCAGCAGCCAGCGGATGGTATACAATGAGCAGTTCTTC	CASSQRMVYNEQFF
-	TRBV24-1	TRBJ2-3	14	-	TGTGCCACCAGTGATGCCCGGACACCATATACGCAGTATTTT	CATSDARTPYTQYF
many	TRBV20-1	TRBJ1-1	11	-	TGCAGTGCTAGATTGACCACTGAAGCTTTCTTT	CSARLTTEAFF
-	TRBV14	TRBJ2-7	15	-	TGTGCCAGCAGGCAGGGGCTACCTCTGTCCTACGAGCAGTACTTC	CASRQGLPLSYEQYF
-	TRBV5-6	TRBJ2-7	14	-	TGTGCCAGCAGCTTGGGGGTGATGAACTACGAGCAGTACTTC	CASSLGVMNYEQYF
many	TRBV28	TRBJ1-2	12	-	TGTGCCAGCAGTCAGAAGTCCTATGGCTACACCTTC	CASSQKSYGYTF
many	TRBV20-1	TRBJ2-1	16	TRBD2	TGCAGTGCTAGAGATCCCGGGACTAGAACCTACAATGAGCAGTTCTTC	CSARDPGTRTYNEQFF
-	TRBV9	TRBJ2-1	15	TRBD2	TGTGCCAGCAGCGTAGTAGGGACTACCTACAATGAGCAGTTCTTC	CASSVVGTTYNEQFF
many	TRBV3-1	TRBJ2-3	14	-	TGTGCCAGCAGCCAAACGGACTACACAGATACGCAGTATTTT	CASSQTDYTDTQYF